This is a list of T cell receptor beta chains from one sample in a study of radiotherapy plus CTLA-4 blockade in lung cancer. Assay: immunoSEQ multiplex PCR; the TCRdb copy retains only in-frame clones and omits some. The data hold 75,000 to 95,000 clones, with more than 70% observed a single time. Specimen: peripheral blood, collected from a patient treated with radiotherapy plus ipilimumab. All receptors derive from a human donor with non-small cell lung cancer that progressed on radiotherapy plus ipilimumab. The CDR3 runs from the conserved cysteine through the conserved F or W. The D gene is left open where the match is weak. Part of the rows lack a size; the others show once, few, many or a class for expanded clones.

clone_size,v_call,j_call,cdr3_length,d_call,cdr3_aa,cdr3_nt
NA,TRBV5-1,TRBJ2-7,17,NA,CASSLGGTAGGSYEQYF,TGCGCCAGCAGCTTGGGAGGTACCGCCGGAGGCTCCTACGAGCAGTACTTC
NA,TRBV9,TRBJ2-1,14,TRBD2,CASSVGGEGNEQFF,TGTGCCAGCAGCGTAGGGGGGGAGGGCAATGAGCAGTTCTTC
NA,TRBV27,TRBJ1-1,13,NA,CATSGEVGTEAFF,TGTGCCACCTCCGGGGAGGTGGGCACTGAAGCTTTCTTT
few,TRBV5-6,TRBJ1-2,11,NA,CASSFSLGYTF,TGTGCCAGCAGCTTCAGTCTTGGCTACACCTTC
once,TRBV7-2,TRBJ1-2,15,NA,CASSSTEGVMGGYTF,TGTGCCAGCAGCTCAACAGAGGGGGTAATGGGCGGCTACACCTTC
NA,TRBV11-2,TRBJ2-7,16,NA,CASSPVFGGRSYEQYF,TGTGCCAGCAGCCCCGTGTTCGGCGGGCGCTCCTACGAGCAGTACTTC
once,TRBV15,TRBJ2-7,17,TRBD2,CATSRSGTSGSFYEQYF,TGTGCCACCAGCAGGTCAGGGACTAGCGGGAGTTTTTACGAGCAGTACTTC
NA,TRBV5-4,TRBJ2-5,17,TRBD2,CASSLVRGGAGLETQYF,TGTGCCAGCAGCTTGGTTCGCGGGGGGGCCGGTCTGGAGACCCAGTACTTC
NA,TRBV7-6,TRBJ2-7,13,TRBD2,CASSPSGPHEQYF,TGTGCCAGCAGCCCTAGCGGGCCCCACGAGCAGTACTTC
NA,TRBV2,TRBJ1-3,14,NA,CASGAGSSGNTIYF,TGTGCCAGCGGGGCAGGGTCCTCTGGAAACACCATATATTTT
NA,TRBV5-1,TRBJ1-1,17,TRBD1,CASRGTTGGGMNTEAFF,TGCGCCAGCAGGGGGACTACAGGGGGCGGCATGAACACTGAAGCTTTCTTT
NA,TRBV29-1,TRBJ1-3,13,NA,CSVVETSGNTIYF,TGCAGCGTTGTGGAAACCTCTGGAAACACCATATATTTT
NA,TRBV5-4,TRBJ2-5,15,NA,CASSPGGRAGETQYF,TGTGCCAGCAGCCCCGGGGGACGAGCTGGAGAGACCCAGTACTTC
NA,TRBV10-3,TRBJ2-1,17,TRBD2,CAIRGPGLAGPYNEQFF,TGTGCCATCCGGGGCCCGGGACTAGCGGGACCCTACAATGAGCAGTTCTTC
once,TRBV29-1,TRBJ2-5,14,TRBD1,CSVEGDRGLQTQYF,TGCAGCGTTGAAGGGGACAGGGGCTTGCAGACCCAGTACTTC
NA,TRBV6-5,TRBJ1-3,14,NA,CASRVNFLGNTIYF,TGTGCCAGCAGGGTCAACTTCCTTGGAAACACCATATATTTT
NA,TRBV5-4,TRBJ2-1,15,NA,CASSSGGFTYNEQFF,TGTGCCAGCAGCTCCGGGGGATTTACCTACAATGAGCAGTTCTTC
NA,TRBV27,TRBJ1-1,12,TRBD1,CASRNRGREAFF,TGTGCCAGCCGGAATAGGGGGCGCGAAGCTTTCTTT
NA,TRBV28,TRBJ1-1,15,TRBD1,CASGLLGQMNTEAFF,TGTGCCAGTGGGCTTCTGGGACAGATGAACACTGAAGCTTTCTTT
NA,TRBV7-2,TRBJ1-2,15,NA,CASSFVSSLSYGYTF,TGTGCCAGCAGCTTTGTTTCCTCCCTCTCCTATGGCTACACCTTC
NA,TRBV7-3,TRBJ2-3,12,NA,CASSFEGDTQYF,TGTGCCAGCAGCTTCGAGGGAGATACGCAGTATTTT
once,TRBV6-1,TRBJ2-5,15,NA,CASNVIMGEGGTQYF,TGTGCCAGCAATGTCATAATGGGGGAGGGGGGGACCCAGTACTTC
once,TRBV7-2,TRBJ2-7,13,NA,CASSSRQSYEQYF,TGTGCCAGCAGCAGCCGACAGAGCTACGAGCAGTACTTC
NA,TRBV6-1,TRBJ2-5,12,NA,CASLDSAETQYF,TGTGCCAGCCTTGACAGTGCCGAGACCCAGTACTTC
NA,TRBV27,TRBJ1-2,16,NA,CASSPRSDRSNYGYTF,TGTGCCAGCAGTCCCCGCTCGGACAGATCTAACTATGGCTACACCTTC
once,TRBV28,TRBJ1-2,15,TRBD1,CASSDTGTAVWGYTF,TGTGCCAGCAGTGACACCGGGACAGCAGTGTGGGGCTACACCTTC
NA,TRBV28,TRBJ1-4,13,NA,CASISGGNEKLFF,TGTGCCAGCATTTCCGGGGGGAATGAAAAACTGTTTTTT
NA,TRBV5-1,TRBJ2-5,15,NA,CASSYEGIGRETQYF,TGCGCCAGCAGCTACGAAGGGATAGGGAGAGAGACCCAGTACTTC
NA,TRBV28,TRBJ2-1,14,TRBD1,CASRPQGSGNEQFF,TGTGCCAGCAGGCCACAGGGGTCGGGAAATGAGCAGTTCTTC
few,TRBV4-3,TRBJ1-2,17,NA,CASSQDEGTADEAGYTF,TGCGCCAGCAGCCAAGATGAGGGGACCGCGGACGAGGCTGGCTACACCTTC
few,TRBV4-3,TRBJ1-5,15,NA,CASSQVRGGNQPQHF,TGCGCCAGCAGCCAAGTACGGGGGGGCAATCAGCCCCAGCATTTT